This TCR beta chain stems from a study of response to subunit inactivated influenza vaccine. MiXCR, run by TCRdb on the RT-PCR reads, gives a single entry per CDR3 protein. The sample has more than 500,000 distinct CDR3 sequences; around 10% are singletons. There are 14 residues in the CDR3. V was trimmed by 2 bases and J by 3 bases, leaving 7 bases between them. The data were also submitted as part of a second study, on T cells expressing NK-cell markers. As that report states: UMIs accompanied the 5'RACE template switching by which TCR beta cDNA was made. About 1.0-7.0% of CD8+ T cells in more than 5 donors belonged to dominant NKG2C+ clonotypes. One observes that, in a few donors, these clonotypes were also the leading ones within the CD3+CD56-NKG2C+ fraction.

The sequencing here drew on PBMCs from blood, taken on the day of vaccination. The chain couples TRBV12-3 or TRBV12-4 to TRBJ1-4, with no clear D. The source is a man aged 50 to 60 who received an inactivated influenza vaccine. CDR3 protein: CASSLMLPNEKLFF. CDR3 in DNA: TGTGCCAGCAGTTTAATGTTACCTAATGAAAAACTGTTTTTT.